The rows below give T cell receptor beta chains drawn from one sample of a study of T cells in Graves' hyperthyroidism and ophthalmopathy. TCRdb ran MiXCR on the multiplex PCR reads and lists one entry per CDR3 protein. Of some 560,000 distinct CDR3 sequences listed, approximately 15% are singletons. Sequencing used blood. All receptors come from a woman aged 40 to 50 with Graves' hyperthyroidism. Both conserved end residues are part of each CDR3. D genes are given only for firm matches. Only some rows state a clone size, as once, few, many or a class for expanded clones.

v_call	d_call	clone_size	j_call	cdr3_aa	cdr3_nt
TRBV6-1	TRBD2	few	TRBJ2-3	CASSPRDYNTDTQYF	TGTGCCAGCAGTCCCCGGGACTACAACACAGATACGCAGTATTTT
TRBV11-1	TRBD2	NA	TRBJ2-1	CASSSIAGNYNEQFF	TGTGCCAGCAGCTCCATAGCGGGAAACTACAATGAGCAGTTCTTC
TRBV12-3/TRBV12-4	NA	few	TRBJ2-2	CASSTILVRSGELFF	TGTGCCAGCAGTACCATACTAGTTAGGTCGGGGGAGCTGTTTTTT
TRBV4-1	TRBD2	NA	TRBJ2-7	CASSATSGRLTEQYF	TGCGCCAGCAGCGCGACTAGCGGGAGGCTTACCGAGCAGTACTTC
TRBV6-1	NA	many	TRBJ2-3	CASSVQVTDTQYF	TGTGCCAGCAGTGTCCAGGTAACAGATACGCAGTATTTT
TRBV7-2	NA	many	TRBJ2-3	CASSLLGLAQYF	TGTGCCAGCAGCTTATTAGGTCTTGCGCAGTATTTT
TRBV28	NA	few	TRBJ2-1	CASGYGRGFAEGNEQFF	TGTGCCAGCGGGTATGGAAGAGGGTTCGCTGAAGGCAATGAGCAGTTCTTC
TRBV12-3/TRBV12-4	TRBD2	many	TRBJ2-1	CASSSTGKTSGKNSYNEQFF	TGTGCCAGCAGTTCAACAGGGAAGACTAGCGGGAAAAATTCCTACAATGAGCAGTTCTTC
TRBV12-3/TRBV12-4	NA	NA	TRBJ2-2	CASSLAPGELFF	TGTGCCAGCAGTTTAGCCCCCGGGGAGCTGTTTTTT
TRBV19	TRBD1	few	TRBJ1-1	CASSTTGVTEAFF	TGTGCCAGTAGTACTACAGGGGTCACTGAAGCTTTCTTT
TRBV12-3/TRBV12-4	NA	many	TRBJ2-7	CASSPGANPGEQYF	TGTGCCAGCAGTCCCGGGGCCAATCCGGGGGAGCAGTACTTC
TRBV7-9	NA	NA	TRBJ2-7	CASSLEGAAGCEQYF	TGTGCCAGCAGCTTAGAGGGGGCCGCGGGATGTGAGCAGTACTTC
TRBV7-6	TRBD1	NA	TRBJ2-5	CASSYRTGEYQETQYF	TGTGCCAGCAGCTATCGGACAGGGGAGTACCAAGAGACCCAGTACTTC
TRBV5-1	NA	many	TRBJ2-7	CASNEGFSPYEQYF	TGCGCCAGCAACGAAGGGTTTTCCCCCTACGAGCAGTACTTC
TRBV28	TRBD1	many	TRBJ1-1	CASRRRGQNTEAFF	TGTGCCAGCAGGCGCAGGGGGCAGAACACTGAAGCTTTCTTT
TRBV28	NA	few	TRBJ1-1	CASSRGSDTEAFF	TGTGCCAGCAGTCGGGGATCGGACACTGAAGCTTTCTTT
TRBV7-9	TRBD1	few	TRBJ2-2	CASSSNRGRVVGELFF	TGTGCCAGCAGCTCGAACAGGGGGCGAGTCGTCGGGGAGCTGTTTTTT
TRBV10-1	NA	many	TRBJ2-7	CASSERQSSYEQYF	TGCGCCAGCAGTGAAAGACAGAGCTCCTACGAGCAGTACTTC
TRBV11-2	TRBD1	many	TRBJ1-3	CASSFGQGMGNTIYF	TGTGCCAGCAGCTTTGGACAGGGGATGGGAAACACCATATATTTT
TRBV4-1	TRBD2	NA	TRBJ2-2	CASSPLGLAGGDTGELFF	TGCGCCAGCAGCCCCTTAGGGCTAGCGGGTGGGGACACCGGGGAGCTGTTTTTT
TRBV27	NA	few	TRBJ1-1	CASSLSWDPQTEAFF	TGTGCCAGCAGTTTATCTTGGGACCCTCAGACTGAAGCTTTCTTT
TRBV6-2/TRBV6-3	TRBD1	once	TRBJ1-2	CASSLGQQLIGRRGDGYTF	TGTGCCAGCAGCTTGGGACAGCAGCTCATCGGGCGGAGGGGGGATGGCTACACCTTC
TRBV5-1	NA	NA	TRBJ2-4	CASSPESQDKNIQCF	TGCGCCAGCAGCCCCGAGTCACAGGACAAAAACATTCAGTGCTTC
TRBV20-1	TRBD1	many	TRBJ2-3	CSAKSGTGGTDTQYF	TGCAGTGCTAAGTCCGGGACAGGGGGCACAGATACGCAGTATTTT
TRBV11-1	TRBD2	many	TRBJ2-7	CASSLPQGLASTEQYF	TGTGCCAGCAGCTTACCCCAGGGACTAGCGAGTACGGAGCAGTACTTC
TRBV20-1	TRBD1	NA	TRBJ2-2	CSAVPLTGVGGELFF	TGCAGTGCCGTACCACTTACAGGGGTCGGCGGGGAGCTGTTTTTT
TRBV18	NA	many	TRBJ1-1	CASSRGRGWNTEAFF	TGTGCCAGCTCACGGGGTAGGGGGTGGAACACTGAAGCTTTCTTT
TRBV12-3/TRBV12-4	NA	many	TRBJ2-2	CASSWGTPNTGELFF	TGTGCCAGCAGTTGGGGGACACCGAACACCGGGGAGCTGTTTTTT
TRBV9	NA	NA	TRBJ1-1	CASSGTTAMNTEAFF	TGTGCCAGCAGCGGAACGACAGCAATGAACACTGAAGCTTTCTTT
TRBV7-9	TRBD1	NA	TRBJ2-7	CASTVSGGPTGGYEQYF	TGTGCCAGCACCGTCTCGGGGGGACCGACAGGGGGCTACGAGCAGTACTTC
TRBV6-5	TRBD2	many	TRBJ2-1	CASSYSPGGGSYNEQFF	TGTGCCAGCAGTTACTCCCCGGGGGGAGGGAGTTACAATGAGCAGTTCTTC
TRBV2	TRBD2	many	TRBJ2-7	CASTGTSGPYEQYF	TGTGCCAGCACCGGGACTAGCGGTCCCTACGAGCAGTACTTC
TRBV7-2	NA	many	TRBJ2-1	CASSFFSSYNEQFF	TGTGCCAGCAGCTTTTTCTCCTCCTACAATGAGCAGTTCTTC
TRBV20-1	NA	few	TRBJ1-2	CSARDPGVHGYTF	TGCAGTGCTAGAGATCCAGGGGTACATGGCTACACCTTC
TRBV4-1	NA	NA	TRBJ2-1	CASSQEVRSGPYNEQFF	TGCGCCAGCAGCCAAGAAGTAAGAAGCGGGCCCTACAATGAGCAGTTCTTC
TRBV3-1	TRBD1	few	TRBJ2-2	CASSQDGTGGAGELFF	TGTGCCAGCAGCCAAGATGGAACAGGGGGTGCCGGGGAGCTGTTTTTT
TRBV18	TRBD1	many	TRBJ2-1	CASSPRMTGAVLLYNEQFF	TGTGCCAGCTCACCACGGATGACAGGGGCCGTCTTACTTTACAATGAGCAGTTCTTC
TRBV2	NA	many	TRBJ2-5	CASRPGPLGETQYF	TGTGCCAGCAGACCGGGCCCCCTAGGGGAGACCCAGTACTTC